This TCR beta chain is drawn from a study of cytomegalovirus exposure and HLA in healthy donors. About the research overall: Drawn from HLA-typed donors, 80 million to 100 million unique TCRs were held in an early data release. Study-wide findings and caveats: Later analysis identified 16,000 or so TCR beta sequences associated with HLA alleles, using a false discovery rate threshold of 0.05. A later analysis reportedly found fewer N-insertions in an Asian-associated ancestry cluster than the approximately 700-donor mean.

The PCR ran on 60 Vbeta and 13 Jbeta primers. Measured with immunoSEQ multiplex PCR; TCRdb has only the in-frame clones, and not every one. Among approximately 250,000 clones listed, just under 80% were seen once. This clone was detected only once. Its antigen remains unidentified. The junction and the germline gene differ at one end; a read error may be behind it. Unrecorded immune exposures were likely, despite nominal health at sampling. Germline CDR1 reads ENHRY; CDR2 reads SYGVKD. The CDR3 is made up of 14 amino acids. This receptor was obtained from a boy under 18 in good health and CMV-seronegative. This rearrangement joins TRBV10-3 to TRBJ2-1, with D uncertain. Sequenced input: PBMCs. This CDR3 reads CAIGRLSSYNEQFF. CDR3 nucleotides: TGCGCCATCGGAAGACTGAGCTCCTACAATGAGCAGTTCTTC.